What follows is one TCR beta chain and its context. Its antigen remains unidentified. In the authors' workflow: Without quality scores, immunoSEQ junctional reads could not be filtered like full-length reads. Clones were read by immunoSEQ multiplex PCR, and TCRdb kept only the in-frame ones, dropping some. Clone size and the V and J calls come from that table; the DNA yielded D and trimming. The data show a few million clones, approximately 95% seen once. These data come from a study of shared clonotypes between healthy human individuals. The authors divided CD4+ cells into CD45RA+ naive and CD45RA-negative memory subsets. There are 16 residues in the CDR3. V was pared by 1 base and J by 3 bases, with 13 bases between. CDR1 is KGHSH and CDR2 is LQKENI in the germline V gene. Findings and caveats of the study: Blood was the only sampled material, and tissue repertoires likely differ.

This chain connects TRBV18 to TRBJ2-4; D remains ambiguous. The sequenced material came from naive CD4+ T cells from PBMCs. Documented subset: CD45RA+ positively selected. The TCR sequence derives from a man between 18 and 35 years old in good health. Some clones in this sample may be carry-over from other donors' samples. CDR3 sequence (DNA): TGTGCCAGCTCACCACAGGACGGCCTAGTCAAAAACATTCAGTACTTC. Protein: CASSPQDGLVKNIQYF.